This TCR beta chain was profiled in a study of CD8+CD57+ T cells in acquired aplastic anemia. Genomic DNA templated the TCR beta VDJ and CDR3 profiling. TCRdb re-derived calls from the reads in MiXCR, one entry per CDR3 protein. The sample includes around 200,000 distinct CDR3 sequences, nearly 65% of them seen just once. Sequenced patients had shown CD8+CD57+ cell expansion by flow cytometry. Comment on this clonotype: No antigen is known for it.

Losses at the gene ends were 8 bases for V and 9 bases for J; bases not matched to a gene: 10. CDR3 length equals 14 residues. Germline values: CDR1 SGHVS, CDR2 FQNEAQ. Study findings and constraints: Found in both controls and patients were twenty-nine CD8+ CDR3 sequences.

This receptor was identified in a human donor with aplastic anemia. The sample taken for sequencing was sorted CD4+, CD8+, or CD8+CD57+ T cells (not recorded which) from PBMCs. This chain links TRBV7-8 with TRBJ1-6; 7 bases are shared with TRBD1. CDR3 DNA sequence: TGTGCCAGCTCAACAGGGGTGGGGATTTCACCCCTCCACTTT. Its translation: CASSTGVGISPLHF. Full variable domain (outside the CDR3, taken from reference TRBV7-8 and TRBJ1-6): GAGVSQSPRYKVAKRGQDVALRCDPISGHVSLFWYQQALGQGPEFLTYFQNEAQLDKSGLPSDRFFAERPEGSVSTLKIQRTQQEDSAVYLCASSTGVGISPLHFGNGTRLTVT.